The clone carrying this TCR beta chain was observed once. Its matching antigen is unknown. This CDR3 region has 14 residues. CDR1 is MDHEN, CDR2 SYDVKM, per germline. J gave up 6 bases and V 6 bases, and 5 bases lay outside the gene matches. The data belong to a study of T cells in localized non-small cell lung cancer. Data came from immunoSEQ multiplex PCR; TCRdb stores just in-frame clones and leaves some out. The sample includes 8,500 to 13,000 clones, about 80% of them seen just once. Findings and caveats of the study: Sequencing was limited to one tumor region, leaving the possibility of heterogeneity open. Appearances in adjacent lung were noted for a median 57 of the top 100 tumor clones. A denser population of T cells in blood accompanied longer overall survival. Of the tissues analyzed, uninvolved adjacent lung showed maximal T cell clonality, greater than tumor.

The origin of this receptor is a male donor aged 60 or over with stage I lung adenocarcinoma. The chain employs TRBV28 and TRBJ2-1, with 10 nucleotides matching TRBD2. The material sequenced was peripheral blood, taken before any cancer treatment. CDR3 DNA sequence: TGTGCCAGCAGAAGCGGGGGGGCCCCCAATGAGCAGTTCTTC. Its protein product is CASRSGGAPNEQFF.